This TCR beta chain was observed in a study of patients and donors after allogeneic stem cell transplantation. TCRdb ran MiXCR on the RT-PCR reads and lists one entry per CDR3 protein. Of 80,000 to 90,000 distinct CDR3 sequences in the sample, roughly 48% were seen once. CDR1 and CDR2 (germline): SQVTM, ANQGSEA. The V end lost 3 bases, the J end lost 5 bases, and 4 bases lay between the germline ends. The CDR3 totals 11 residues. What was sequenced was blood, either unsorted or a sorted T cell fraction (not recorded which). The chain recombines TRBV29-1 with TRBJ1-4; D unclear. The TCR sequence derives from a human donor who was either an allogeneic HSCT recipient or a stem cell or donor lymphocyte infusion donor (not recorded which). It is not recorded whose cells these are; they may come from a transplant donor. CDR3 region: CSVEGNEKLFF. The CDR3 nucleotides read TGCAGCGTTGAGGGAAATGAAAAACTGTTTTTT.